Sequencing of this T cell receptor beta chain was carried out in a study of blood T cell repertoires in COVID-19. Background on the study: Both acute and convalescent COVID-19 samples were obtained from the United States, Italy and Spain. PBMCs, B-cell-depleted T cells, or T cells were the source of the cDNA or gDNA that made up the material.

Original processing notes: The assay estimated nucleated cells by amplifying reference gene primers. Generated by immunoSEQ multiplex PCR, the TCRdb table keeps only in-frame clones and is missing some. The DNA was the basis for D and trimming; V, J and clone size are from that table. The sample lists 200,000 to 300,000 clones, 80% to 90% occurring once. Between the trimmed V and J ends, which lost 3 bases and 5 bases, there was a span of 14 bases. The germline gives CDR1 SGHNT, CDR2 YYREEE (reference sequence). The CDR3 sequence is 14 residues long. The source is a woman aged 40-49 years with acute or convalescent COVID-19. This chain links TRBV5-4 with TRBJ1-2, with D uncertain. The material sequenced was peripheral blood. The CDR3 loop is CASSSNGGGYGYTF. The CDR3 nucleotides read TGTGCCAGCAGCTCCAACGGCGGCGGATATGGCTACACCTTC.